In its sample, the clone carrying this T cell receptor beta chain was seen a few times. What it binds is unknown. One junction end does not reproduce the germline sequence, and a read error may be involved. TCRdb re-called the RT-PCR reads through MiXCR, storing one row per CDR3 protein. The table has hundreds of thousands of distinct CDR3 sequences, 11% to 15% seen once. In germline, CDR1 is MNHNS, CDR2 SASEGT. The CDR3 length is 12 residues. These data belong to a study of response to subunit inactivated influenza vaccine. The study, taken as a whole, reports: Authors suggested each seasonal flu vaccination may recruit only limited numbers of new T cells.

The clonotype comes from a man aged 50 to 60 who received an inactivated influenza vaccine. This chain joins TRBV6-1 and TRBJ1-4; 9 nucleotides line up with TRBD1. The sequenced sample was PBMCs from blood, obtained about 14 days before vaccination. CDR3 in amino acids: CASSEAGTGRRF. CDR3 DNA sequence: TGTGCCAGCAGTGAAGCGGGGACAGGGCGCCGTTTT.